The rows below give T cell receptor beta chains drawn from one sample of a study of blood T cell repertoires in COVID-19. Sequenced by immunoSEQ multiplex PCR; TCRdb stores in-frame clones only, minus some. Of approximately 150,000 clones in the sample, about 87% were seen once. Sequencing was performed on peripheral blood. The receptor set was obtained from a man aged 55 to 70 with active or convalescent COVID-19. Each CDR3 is given with its conserved first and last residue. D genes are given only for firm matches. Part of the rows lack a size; the others show once, few, many or a class for expanded clones.

>TRBD1|once|TRBV5-1|TRBJ1-3
TGCGCCAGCAGCTGGACAGGGGGTGGAAGAAACACCATATATTTT
CASSWTGGGRNTIYF
>-|-|TRBV30|TRBJ2-2
TGTGCCTGGAGTGGACAGAAGGGGTACACCGGGGAGCTGTTTTTT
CAWSGQKGYTGELFF
>-|-|TRBV5-1|TRBJ2-2
TGCGCCAGCAGCTTGCTAGGCCCCGGGGACACCGGGGAGCTGTTTTTT
CASSLLGPGDTGELFF
>TRBD1|-|TRBV14|TRBJ2-1
TGTGCCAGCAGCCAAGCCAGGGGGCGGGATGAGCAGTTCTTC
CASSQARGRDEQFF
>-|-|TRBV6-2/TRBV6-3|TRBJ1-3
TGTGCCAGCAGTTACACTCCTTCGGACATGAGCTCTGGAAACACCATATATTTT
CASSYTPSDMSSGNTIYF
>TRBD1|-|TRBV29-1|TRBJ1-5
TGCAGCGTTGAAGATCCCGGACAGGGTAATCAGCCCCAGCATTTT
CSVEDPGQGNQPQHF
>TRBD1|-|TRBV7-3|TRBJ2-1
TGTGCCAGCAGCCAGACCGGGACAGACAGGTTCTTC
CASSQTGTDRFF
>-|-|TRBV7-3|TRBJ1-4
TGTGCCAGCAGCTTAACCCCCGGGGCAACTAATGAAAAACTGTTTTTT
CASSLTPGATNEKLFF
>TRBD1|-|TRBV6-2/TRBV6-3|TRBJ2-7
TGTGCCAGCAGTTACGGGGGGACAGGGGCCTACGAGCAGTACTTC
CASSYGGTGAYEQYF
>TRBD2|once|TRBV19|TRBJ2-7
TGTGCCAGTAGTCACGGACTAGCGGCCAGGGTGTACTTC
CASSHGLAARVYF
>-|-|TRBV11-2|TRBJ2-1
TGTGCCAGCAGCCCCCGACAAGGACTATACAATGAGCAGTTCTTC
CASSPRQGLYNEQFF
>-|-|TRBV19|TRBJ2-7
TGTGCCAGTAGTATGACGGGCGGGGCTAGCTCCTACGAGCAGTACTTC
CASSMTGGASSYEQYF
>TRBD1|-|TRBV28|TRBJ1-5
TGTGCCAGCAGTGACAGGGGGCCTCAGCCCCAGCATTTT
CASSDRGPQPQHF
>TRBD2|-|TRBV5-1|TRBJ2-1
TGCGCCAGCAATGAATTTCGCGGGAGCTCCTACAATGAGCAGTTCTTC
CASNEFRGSSYNEQFF
>TRBD1|-|TRBV6-5|TRBJ2-1
TGTGCCAGCAGTCTCGACAGGGGTGGAAACAATGAGCAGTTCTTC
CASSLDRGGNNEQFF
>TRBD2|-|TRBV5-3|TRBJ2-3
TGTGCCAGAAGCTTGGCTGCGGGAGGGAGGGATACGCAGTATTTT
CARSLAAGGRDTQYF
>-|-|TRBV28|TRBJ2-1
TGTGCCAGCAGCGCTAGGGAGTGGTCCAATGAGCAGTTCTTC
CASSAREWSNEQFF
>TRBD2|-|TRBV11-3|TRBJ2-7
TGTGCCAGCAGCTTCTCTAGCGGGATCGGATACGAGCAGTACTTC
CASSFSSGIGYEQYF
>-|once|TRBV6-2/TRBV6-3|TRBJ1-1
TGTGCCAGCAGTCGGAACAGGGTGAACACTGAAGCTTTCTTT
CASSRNRVNTEAFF